What follows are 7 T cell receptor beta chains derived from one specimen sequenced in a study of CD8 T cells in Susac syndrome (dated by TCRdb to about 2019). The library was obtained by the immunoSEQ multiplex PCR assay. RNA was extracted using the RNeasy kit, and roughly 0.45 to 1 microgram was reverse transcribed with random hexamers. TCRdb reprocessed the public reads (quality trimming at Q25 with fastp, clone calling with MiXCR) and kept in-frame beta chains. When rows share a CDR3 protein, they turn into one entry using the most common DNA and genes. This sample comprises under 200,000 distinct CDR3 sequences, about 95% of them detected only once. The ten largest clones represent less than 0.2% of the sample. The sample consisted of CD8+ T cells from PBMCs. These receptors all stem from a human donor with Susac syndrome.

This chain uses TRBV4-1 with TRBJ1-5; possibly TRBD1 for D (6 bases). The V end was cut by 1 base, the J end by 5 bases, with 15 bases between. This CDR3 has 16 residues. CDR1 and CDR2 from the germline V gene are MGHRA and YSYEKL. The CDR3 DNA reads as TGCGCCAGCAGCCAAGTGGACAGAGGGCCGCATCAGCCCCAGCATTTT. This codes for CASSQVDRGPHQPQHF.

The chain recombines TRBV4-1 with TRBJ2-7; 7 bases align to TRBD1. V shed 0 bases, J shed 7 bases, and the junction held 6 bases outside the gene matches. The CDR3 has 14 amino acids. CDR1 and CDR2 (germline): MGHRA, YSYEKL. The CDR3 DNA sequence: TGCGCCAGCAGCCAAGATGACAGGGTGGGGGAGCAGTACTTC. It yields the protein CASSQDDRVGEQYF.

The rearrangement uses TRBV4-1 and TRBJ1-1; D unclear. The V end lost 0 bases, the J end lost 6 bases, and 11 bases lay between the germline ends. Germline V lookup: CDR1 MGHRA, CDR2 YSYEKL. This CDR3 is built from 14 residues. CDR3 protein: CASSQESGTPEAFF. CDR3 bases: TGCGCCAGCAGCCAAGAATCCGGTACCCCTGAAGCTTTCTTT.

The V and J genes are TRBV30 and TRBJ2-5; D is possibly TRBD1 or TRBD2 (5 bases each). Germline V gene lookup returns CDR1 GTSNPN and CDR2 SVGIG (reference sequence). The CDR3 runs to 16 residues. Trimming left V 0 bases short and J 3 bases short, with 17 bases between. CDR3 protein: CAWSVHFPGPEETQYF. CDR3 sequence (DNA): TGTGCCTGGAGTGTACACTTTCCGGGGCCGGAAGAGACCCAGTACTTC.

This clonotype was observed a single time. The rearrangement links TRBV7-8 to TRBJ2-7; no clear D gene. V was cut by 1 base and J by 2 bases, with 9 bases left in between. Germline V gene lookup returns CDR1 SGHVS and CDR2 FQNEAQ. This CDR3 contains 14 residues. CDR3 protein: CASSLGLFTYEQYF. CDR3 bases: TGTGCCAGCAGCTTAGGGCTATTTACCTACGAGCAGTACTTC. The variable domain in full, completed from reference TRBV7-8 and TRBJ2-7, reads GAGVSQSPRYKVAKRGQDVALRCDPISGHVSLFWYQQALGQGPEFLTYFQNEAQLDKSGLPSDRFFAERPEGSVSTLKIQRTQQEDSAVYLCASSLGLFTYEQYFGPGTRLTVT.

V is TRBV9 and J is TRBJ1-1; TRBD1 aligns across 9 bases. This CDR3 comprises 15 residues. The V gene end was trimmed by 4 bases and the J gene end by 1 base; junction bases not matched to a gene: 5. Per germline, CDR1 SGDLS and CDR2 YYNGEE. CDR3 nucleotides: TGTGCCAGCAGCCCCGGACAGGGGAAGAACACTGAAGCTTTCTTT. This codes for CASSPGQGKNTEAFF.

The V and J genes are TRBV10-3 and TRBJ2-1; D gene uncertain. This CDR3 comprises 10 residues. V was cut by 3 bases and J by 10 bases, with 4 bases left in between. The germline CDR1 and CDR2 sequences are ENHRY and SYGVKD. Here the CDR3 reads CAISDTEQFF. CDR3 nucleotide sequence: TGTGCCATCAGTGATACGGAGCAGTTCTTC.